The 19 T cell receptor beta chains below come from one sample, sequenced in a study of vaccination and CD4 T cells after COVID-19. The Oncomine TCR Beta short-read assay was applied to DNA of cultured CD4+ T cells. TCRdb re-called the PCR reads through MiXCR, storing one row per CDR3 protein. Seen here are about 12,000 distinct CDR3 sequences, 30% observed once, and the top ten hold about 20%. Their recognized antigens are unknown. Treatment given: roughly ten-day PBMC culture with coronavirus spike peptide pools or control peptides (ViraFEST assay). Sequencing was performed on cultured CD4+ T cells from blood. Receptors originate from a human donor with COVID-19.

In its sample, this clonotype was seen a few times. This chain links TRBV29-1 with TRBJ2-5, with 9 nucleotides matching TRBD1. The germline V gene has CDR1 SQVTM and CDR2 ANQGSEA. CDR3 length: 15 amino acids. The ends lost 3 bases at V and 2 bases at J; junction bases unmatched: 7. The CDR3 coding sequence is TGCAGCGTTGAGGCCGGGACAGGGTGGCAAGAGACCCAGTACTTC. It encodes CSVEAGTGWQETQYF.

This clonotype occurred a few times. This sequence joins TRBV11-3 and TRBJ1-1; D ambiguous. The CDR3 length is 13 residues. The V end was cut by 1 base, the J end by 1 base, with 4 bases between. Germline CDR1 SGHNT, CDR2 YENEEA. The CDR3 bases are TGTGCCAGCAGCTTAGGACAGAACACTGAAGCTTTCTTT. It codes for CASSLGQNTEAFF.

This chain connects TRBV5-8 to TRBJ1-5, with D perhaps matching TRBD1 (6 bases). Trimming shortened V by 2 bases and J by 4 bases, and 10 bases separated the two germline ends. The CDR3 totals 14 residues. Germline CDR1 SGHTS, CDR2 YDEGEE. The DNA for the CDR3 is TGTGCCAGCAGCTTCGGACAGTTAAATCAGCCCCAGCATTTT. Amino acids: CASSFGQLNQPQHF.

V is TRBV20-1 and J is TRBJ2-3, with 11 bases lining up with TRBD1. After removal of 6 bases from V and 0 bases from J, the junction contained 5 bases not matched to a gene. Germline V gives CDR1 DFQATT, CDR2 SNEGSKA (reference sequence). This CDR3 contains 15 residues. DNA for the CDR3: TGCAGTGCACCCAGGACAGGGGGCAGCACAGATACGCAGTATTTT. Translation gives CSAPRTGGSTDTQYF.

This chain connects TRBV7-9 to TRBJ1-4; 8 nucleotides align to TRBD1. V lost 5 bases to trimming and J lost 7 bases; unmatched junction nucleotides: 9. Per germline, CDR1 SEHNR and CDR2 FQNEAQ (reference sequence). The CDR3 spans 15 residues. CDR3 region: CASSRQAGTGEKLFF. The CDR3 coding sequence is TGTGCCAGCAGCCGACAGGCGGGGACAGGTGAAAAACTGTTTTTT.

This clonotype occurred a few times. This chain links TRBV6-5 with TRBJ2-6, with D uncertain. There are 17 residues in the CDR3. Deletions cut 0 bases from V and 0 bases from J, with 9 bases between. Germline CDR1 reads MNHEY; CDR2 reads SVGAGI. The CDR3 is CASSYSSSPSGANVLTF. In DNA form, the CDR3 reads TGTGCCAGCAGTTACTCAAGCAGTCCCTCTGGGGCCAACGTCCTGACTTTC.

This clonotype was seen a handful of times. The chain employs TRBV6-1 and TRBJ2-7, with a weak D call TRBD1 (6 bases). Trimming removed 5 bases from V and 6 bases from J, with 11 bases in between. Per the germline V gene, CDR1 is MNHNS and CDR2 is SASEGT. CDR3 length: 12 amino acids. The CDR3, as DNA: TGTGCCAGCAGTCGACAGGAGGCCGAGCAGTACTTC. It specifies CASSRQEAEQYF.

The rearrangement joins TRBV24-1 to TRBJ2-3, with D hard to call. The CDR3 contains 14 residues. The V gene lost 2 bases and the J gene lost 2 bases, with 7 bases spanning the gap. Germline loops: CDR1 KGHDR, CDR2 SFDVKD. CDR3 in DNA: TGTGCCACCAGTGATTCGGACCACACAGATACGCAGTATTTT. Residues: CATSDSDHTDTQYF.

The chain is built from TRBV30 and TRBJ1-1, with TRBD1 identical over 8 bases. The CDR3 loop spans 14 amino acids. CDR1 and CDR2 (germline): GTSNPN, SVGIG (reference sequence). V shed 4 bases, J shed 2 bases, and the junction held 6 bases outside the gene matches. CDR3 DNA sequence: TGTGCCTGGAACACAGGGGGATTTAACACTGAAGCTTTCTTT. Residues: CAWNTGGFNTEAFF.

The CDR3 sequence: CASSQHPGNEQFF. CDR3 coding DNA: TGTGCCAGCAGTCAACACCCGGGAAATGAGCAGTTCTTC. This sequence joins TRBV6-1 and TRBJ2-1; a possible D gene is TRBD2 (5 bases). Trimming took 5 bases from V and 7 from J, leaving 12 bases between them. There are 13 residues in the CDR3. The germline CDR1 and CDR2 sequences are MNHNS and SASEGT.

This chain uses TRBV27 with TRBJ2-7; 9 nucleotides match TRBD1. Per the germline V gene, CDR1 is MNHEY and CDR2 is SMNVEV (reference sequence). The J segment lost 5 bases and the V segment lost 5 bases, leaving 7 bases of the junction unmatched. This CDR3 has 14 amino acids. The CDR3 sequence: CASSHRGQWDEQYF. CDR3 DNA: TGTGCCAGCAGTCACAGGGGGCAGTGGGACGAGCAGTACTTC.

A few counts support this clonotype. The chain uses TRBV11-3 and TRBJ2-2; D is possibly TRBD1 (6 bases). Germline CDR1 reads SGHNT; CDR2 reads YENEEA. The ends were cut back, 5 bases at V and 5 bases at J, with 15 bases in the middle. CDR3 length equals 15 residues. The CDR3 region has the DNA TGTGCCAGCAGCCCTAAGGGGGTGGCAACCGGGGAGCTGTTTTTT. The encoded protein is CASSPKGVATGELFF.

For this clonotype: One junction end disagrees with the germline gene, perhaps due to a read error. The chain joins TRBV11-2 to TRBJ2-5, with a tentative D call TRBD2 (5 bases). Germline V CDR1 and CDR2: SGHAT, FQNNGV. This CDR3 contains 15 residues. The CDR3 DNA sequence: TGTACCAGCAGCTCCGACCCGGGTGATCGGGGGACCCAGTACTTC. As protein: CTSSSDPGDRGTQYF.

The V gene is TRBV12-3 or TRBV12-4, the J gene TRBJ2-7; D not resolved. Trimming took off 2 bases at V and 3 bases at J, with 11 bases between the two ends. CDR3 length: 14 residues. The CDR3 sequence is CASSLSQFYYEQYF. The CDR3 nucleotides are TGTGCCAGCAGTTTAAGTCAGTTCTACTACGAGCAGTACTTC.

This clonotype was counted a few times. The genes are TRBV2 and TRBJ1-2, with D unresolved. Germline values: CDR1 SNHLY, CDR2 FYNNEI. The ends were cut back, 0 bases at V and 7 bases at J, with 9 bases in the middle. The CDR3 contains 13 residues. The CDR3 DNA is TGTGCCAGCAGTGAAGCCCCCCACCTTGGCTACACCTTC. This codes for CASSEAPHLGYTF.

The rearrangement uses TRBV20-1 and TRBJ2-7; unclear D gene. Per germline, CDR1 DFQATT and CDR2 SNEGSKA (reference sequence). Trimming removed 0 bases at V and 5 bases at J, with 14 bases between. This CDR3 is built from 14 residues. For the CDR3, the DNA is TGCAGTGCTAGAGATCTTCTTGGTTACGACGAGCAGTACTTC. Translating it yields CSARDLLGYDEQYF.

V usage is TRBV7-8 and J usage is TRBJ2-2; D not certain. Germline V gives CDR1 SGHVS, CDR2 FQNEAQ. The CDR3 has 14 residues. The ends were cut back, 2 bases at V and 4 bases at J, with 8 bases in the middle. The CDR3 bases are TGTGCCAGCAGCTTACGCGGTTCCACCGGGGAGCTGTTTTTT. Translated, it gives CASSLRGSTGELFF. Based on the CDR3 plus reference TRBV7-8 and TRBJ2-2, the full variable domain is GAGVSQSPRYKVAKRGQDVALRCDPISGHVSLFWYQQALGQGPEFLTYFQNEAQLDKSGLPSDRFFAERPEGSVSTLKIQRTQQEDSAVYLCASSLRGSTGELFFGEGSRLTVL.

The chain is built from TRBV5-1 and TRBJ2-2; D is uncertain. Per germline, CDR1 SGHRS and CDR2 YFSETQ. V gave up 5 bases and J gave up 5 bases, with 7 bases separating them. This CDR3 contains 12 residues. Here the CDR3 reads CASRDGTGELFF. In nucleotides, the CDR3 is TGCGCCAGCAGGGATGGGACCGGGGAGCTGTTTTTT.

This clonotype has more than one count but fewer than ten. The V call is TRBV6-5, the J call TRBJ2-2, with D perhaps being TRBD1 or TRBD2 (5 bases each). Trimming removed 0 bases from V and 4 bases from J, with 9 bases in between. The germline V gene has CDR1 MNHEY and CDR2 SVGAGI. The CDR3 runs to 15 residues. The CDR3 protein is CASSYSGAGTGELFF. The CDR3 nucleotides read TGTGCCAGCAGTTACTCCGGGGCCGGCACCGGGGAGCTGTTTTTT.